This T cell receptor beta chain is from a study of T-cell reconstitution after alpha-beta-depleted transplantation in children. This clonotype has only a few counts. CDR3 size: 19 residues. Trimming removed 2 bases from V and 2 bases from J; junction bases left unmatched: 16. Germline values: CDR1 SGHDT, CDR2 YYEEEE. Unique molecular identifiers were built into the TCRbeta library. TCRdb recomputed calls from the PCR reads with MiXCR, one row per CDR3 protein. The sample shows approximately 270,000 distinct CDR3 sequences, more than 20% of them seen only once. The specimen was PBMCs, mostly from graft donor cells, collected 360 days after TCRalphabeta/CD19-depleted stem cell transplant. This sequence joins TRBV5-6 and TRBJ2-4; TRBD2 matches at 7 bases. This sequence was found in a female patient aged 2-10 years who had a stem cell transplant for congenital amegakaryocytic thrombocytopenia, so the T cells may come from the graft donor. This chain's CDR3 is CASSFLGLGGLIPKNIQYF. In DNA, the CDR3 is TGTGCCAGCAGCTTTCTCGGATTGGGAGGGCTTATCCCCAAAAACATTCAGTACTTC.